Each of the 28 T cell receptor beta chains below was sequenced from the same sample in a study of T-cell reconstitution after alpha-beta-depleted transplantation in children. Library preparation (for TCRbeta) was performed with unique molecular identifiers. TCRdb reprocessed the PCR reads via MiXCR and lists one record per CDR3 protein. In the table there are hundreds of thousands of distinct CDR3 sequences, 10% to 15% of which are singletons. This specimen was PBMCs, mostly from graft donor cells, taken 360 days after TCRalphabeta/CD19-depleted stem cell transplant. The receptors derive from a male patient under 18 who had a stem cell transplant for acute myeloid leukemia, so the T cells may come from the graft donor.

The chain carries TRBV11-2 and TRBJ1-2; D ambiguous. Germline V lookup: CDR1 SGHAT, CDR2 FQNNGV. CDR3 length: 15 amino acids. Trimming stripped 0 bases from V and 2 bases from J, with 10 bases between. The CDR3 reads CASSLDSAGNYGYTF. In DNA, the CDR3 is TGTGCCAGCAGCTTAGATTCGGCGGGAAACTATGGCTACACCTTC.

This chain links TRBV20-1 with TRBJ1-2; 7 nucleotides align to TRBD1. Trimming cost V 3 bases and J 3 bases; bases outside gene matches: 16. This CDR3 is 17 amino acids long. Germline values: CDR1 DFQATT, CDR2 SNEGSKA (reference sequence). CDR3 amino acids: CSASLRGGGELYYGYTF. The CDR3 nucleotides read TGCAGTGCTAGCCTCAGGGGGGGCGGTGAGCTGTACTATGGCTACACCTTC.

The gene calls are TRBV20-1 and TRBJ2-7; D might be TRBD1 (6 bases). The CDR3 has 16 residues. Per the germline V gene, CDR1 is DFQATT and CDR2 is SNEGSKA (reference sequence). V was shortened by 2 bases and J by 2 bases, with 19 bases between the two germline ends. The DNA for the CDR3 is TGCAGTGCTAGAATCCTATCGGGACACCTCACCTACGAGCAGTACTTC. Translation gives CSARILSGHLTYEQYF.

This clonotype was observed many times. The chain carries TRBV15 and TRBJ2-7; 8 bases align to TRBD2. Germline values: CDR1 LNHNV, CDR2 YYDKDF (reference sequence). This CDR3 spans 13 amino acids. V shed 9 bases and J 6 bases; nucleotides not matched to a gene: 10. The CDR3 loop is CATSLGLGFEQYF. The CDR3, as DNA: TGTGCCACAAGCCTGGGACTAGGTTTCGAGCAGTACTTC.

This clonotype has a count of ten or more. The chain has TRBV12-3 or TRBV12-4 and TRBJ2-3; 7 bases line up with TRBD2. The CDR3 spans 14 residues. Unmatched junction bases numbered 11, after V lost 11 bases and J lost 3 bases. The CDR3 sequence is CAQTGTKRTDTQYF. The CDR3 DNA follows: TGTGCCCAAACCGGGACTAAGAGGACAGATACGCAGTATTTT.

In this sample, this clonotype turned up a few times. The gene calls are TRBV20-1 and TRBJ1-1, with D tentatively TRBD1 (5 bases). Germline V gene sequence: CDR1 DFQATT, CDR2 SNEGSKA (reference sequence). V was cut by 0 bases and J by 3 bases, with 11 bases left in between. The CDR3 covers 14 residues. The CDR3 sequence: CSARDFRDYTEAFF. The CDR3 nucleotides are TGCAGTGCTAGAGATTTCAGGGACTACACTGAAGCTTTCTTT.

This clonotype has just a few counts. J is TRBJ2-7 and V is TRBV28; possibly TRBD1 for D (6 bases). This CDR3 region has 13 residues. Germline V CDR1 and CDR2: MDHEN, SYDVKM. Trimming took 5 bases from V and 6 from J, leaving 14 bases between them. CDR3 bases: TGTGCCAGCAGTAAAGGACAGCTCCTCGAGCAGTACTTC. This gives the protein CASSKGQLLEQYF.

The sample holds a few counts of this clonotype. The V gene is TRBV9, the J gene TRBJ2-7; D gene uncertain. Germline V gives CDR1 SGDLS, CDR2 YYNGEE. This CDR3 contains 15 residues. The V end was cut by 4 bases, the J end by 0 bases, with 14 bases between. The CDR3 DNA is TGTGCCAGCAGCCCTAAAGGAAAAGGCTCCTACGAGCAGTACTTC. As protein: CASSPKGKGSYEQYF.

This clonotype was observed a handful of times. The chain has TRBV5-1 and TRBJ2-1; 9 nucleotides line up with TRBD2. The CDR3 loop spans 16 amino acids. Germline trimming cut 4 bases from V and 7 bases from J; bases unmatched to any gene: 12. The germline gives CDR1 SGHRS, CDR2 YFSETQ. In DNA form, the CDR3 reads TGCGCCAGCAGCATAGGACTAGCGAGGGGCGGGAATGAGCAGTTCTTC. Translation: CASSIGLARGGNEQFF.

The chain carries TRBV20-1 and TRBJ1-4, with unresolved D. Between the trimmed V and J ends, which lost 7 bases and 0 bases, there was a span of 3 bases. Germline V gene data show CDR1 as DFQATT and CDR2 as SNEGSKA (reference sequence). The CDR3 extends over 11 amino acids. The DNA for the CDR3 is TGCAGTGTCGCAACTAATGAAAAACTGTTTTTT. The encoded protein is CSVATNEKLFF.

In this sample, this clonotype turned up a few times. CDR3 loop: CASSLADRVETDTQYF. The CDR3, as DNA: TGTGCCAGCAGCTTAGCGGACAGGGTAGAGACAGATACGCAGTATTTT. The chain combines TRBV7-9 with TRBJ2-3; 8 nucleotides line up with TRBD1. The ends lost 0 bases at V and 3 bases at J; junction bases unmatched: 5. This CDR3 region has 16 residues. CDR1 is SEHNR, CDR2 FQNEAQ, per germline (reference sequence).

This clonotype was seen repeatedly, ten times or more. The chain combines TRBV20-1 with TRBJ1-6, with TRBD1 identical over 7 bases. CDR3 length: 14 amino acids. Germline assignment: CDR1 DFQATT and CDR2 SNEGSKA (reference sequence). The V gene end was trimmed by 0 bases and the J gene end by 7 bases; junction bases not matched to a gene: 3. CDR3 sequence reads: CSARETGQNSPLHF. DNA for the CDR3: TGCAGTGCTAGAGAGACAGGGCAAAATTCACCCCTCCACTTT.

V gene TRBV28 combines with J gene TRBJ1-2, with 7 nucleotides matching TRBD1. J was trimmed by 3 bases and V by 5 bases; bases with no gene match: 9. This CDR3 contains 15 residues. Per the germline V gene, CDR1 is MDHEN and CDR2 is SYDVKM. CDR3 nucleotide sequence: TGTGCCAGCAGTCCCAACAGGGGTGGGCACTATGGCTACACCTTC. Amino acid sequence: CASSPNRGGHYGYTF.

This clonotype has only a few counts. The V call is TRBV9, the J call TRBJ2-7, with D perhaps TRBD1 or TRBD2 (5 bases each). The CDR3 has 13 residues. Germline V gene lookup returns CDR1 SGDLS and CDR2 YYNGEE. Trimming stripped 0 bases from V and 4 bases from J, with 8 bases between. The DNA for the CDR3 is TGTGCCAGCAGCGTAGCTGAGGGGTACGAGCAGTACTTC. Translating it yields CASSVAEGYEQYF.

This clonotype was recorded many times. The J gene is TRBJ2-5, the V gene TRBV20-1, with 8 bases aligning to TRBD1. Germline V lookup: CDR1 DFQATT, CDR2 SNEGSKA (reference sequence). This CDR3 contains 18 residues. V was clipped by 0 bases and J by 0 bases; unmatched bases: 12. The CDR3 coding sequence is TGCAGTGCTAGAGATAATCATGGCCAGGGGGCGGACCAAGAGACCCAGTACTTC. Translation gives CSARDNHGQGADQETQYF.

This clonotype showed up just a few times. This chain connects TRBV27 to TRBJ2-7; 14 bases line up with TRBD2. The trim removed 3 bases at V and 9 bases at J, leaving 10 bases unmatched. The germline gives CDR1 MNHEY, CDR2 SMNVEV (reference sequence). The CDR3 extends over 16 amino acids. The CDR3 region has the DNA TGTGCCAGCAGTTTCACCGGGACTAGCGGGAGCGGTGGGCAGTACTTC. Protein: CASSFTGTSGSGGQYF.

The rearrangement uses TRBV20-1 and TRBJ1-6; D might be TRBD1 (5 bases). Germline V gene data show CDR1 as DFQATT and CDR2 as SNEGSKA (reference sequence). Trimming cost V 0 bases and J 11 bases, with 11 bases left between them. The CDR3 runs 13 residues. The CDR3 coding sequence is TGCAGTGCTAGAGATGGGGCGGGCGCACCCCTCCACTTT. Its translation: CSARDGAGAPLHF.

CDR3 nucleotide sequence: TGTGCCAGCAGCCCACTGCCCGGGACTAGCGGGATTCGAGAGCAGTTCTTC. Translation: CASSPLPGTSGIREQFF. The chain links TRBV9 to TRBJ2-1; 13 bases map to TRBD2. Germline-derived CDR1 and CDR2 are SGDLS and YYNGEE. Losses at the gene ends were 4 bases for V and 10 bases for J; bases not matched to a gene: 14. The CDR3 is 17 residues long.

This clonotype was detected a few times. V gene TRBV7-9 combines with J gene TRBJ2-2; D is possibly TRBD2 (6 bases). The CDR3 runs 15 residues. The germline V gene encodes CDR1 SEHNR and CDR2 FQNEAQ (reference sequence). Trimming shortened V by 2 bases and J by 5 bases, and 12 bases separated the two germline ends. The CDR3 DNA reads TGTGCCAGCAGCTTAATGGCGGGATGGACCGGGGAGCTGTTTTTT. Translated, it gives CASSLMAGWTGELFF.

The chain is built from TRBV6-2 or TRBV6-3 and TRBJ2-7; D not resolved. Germline CDR1 MNHEY, CDR2 SVGEGT. Trimming stripped 5 bases from V and 6 bases from J, with 8 bases between. The CDR3 runs to 11 residues. The CDR3: CASSQNFEQYF. In DNA form, the CDR3 reads TGTGCCAGCAGTCAGAATTTCGAGCAGTACTTC.

As regards this clonotype: An end of the junction does not agree with germline; a read error may underlie this. The chain carries TRBV6-2 or TRBV6-3 and TRBJ2-3; TRBD2 matches 13 bases. This CDR3 has 11 residues. Germline values: CDR1 MNHEY, CDR2 SVGEGT. CDR3 protein: CASSSGTSGAF. CDR3 DNA sequence: TGTGCCAGCAGTTCCGGGACTAGCGGGGCGTTC.

This clonotype was observed a few times. J is TRBJ2-5 and V is TRBV15; D ambiguous. V was clipped by 8 bases and J by 2 bases, with 12 bases between them. The germline CDR1 and CDR2 sequences are LNHNV and YYDKDF (reference sequence). This CDR3 is 13 amino acids long. The CDR3: CATRQWSQETQYF. The CDR3 nucleotides are TGTGCCACCCGTCAGTGGTCACAAGAGACCCAGTACTTC.

This clonotype was counted many times. The chain uses TRBV7-9 and TRBJ2-3; D is unresolved. Germline assignment: CDR1 SEHNR and CDR2 FQNEAQ (reference sequence). There are 13 residues in the CDR3. The ends were cut back, 0 bases at V and 4 bases at J, with 5 bases in the middle. The CDR3 sequence: CASSLALPDTQYF. CDR3 nucleotide sequence: TGTGCCAGCAGCTTAGCTCTCCCAGATACGCAGTATTTT.

The chain links TRBV3-1 to TRBJ2-3; weak D call: TRBD1 (5 bases). The CDR3 is made up of 14 amino acids. The germline V and J ends were trimmed by 5 bases and 2 bases, with 11 bases remaining between them. Germline loops: CDR1 LGHDT, CDR2 YNNKEL (reference sequence). CDR3 sequence reads: CASSWGSHTDTQYF. The CDR3 nucleotides read TGTGCCAGCAGCTGGGGCTCGCACACAGATACGCAGTATTTT.

A few counts support this clonotype. The V gene is TRBV30, the J gene TRBJ2-3; a possible D gene is TRBD2 (5 bases). The V end lost 3 bases, the J end lost 1 base, and 11 bases lay between the germline ends. Germline values: CDR1 GTSNPN, CDR2 SVGIG (reference sequence). The CDR3 contains 14 residues. CDR3 nucleotides: TGTGCCTGGAGCTCGGGATTGGGCACAGATACGCAGTATTTT. As protein: CAWSSGLGTDTQYF.

V gene TRBV5-6 combines with J gene TRBJ2-7; a possible D gene is TRBD1 (5 bases). V was trimmed by 2 bases and J by 2 bases, leaving 17 bases between them. CDR3 size: 16 residues. CDR1 is SGHDT and CDR2 is YYEEEE in the germline V gene. For the CDR3, the DNA is TGTGCCAGCAGCTTAGTCGGTATGACAGTGACCTACGAGCAGTACTTC. It is translated as CASSLVGMTVTYEQYF.

This clonotype was counted between two and nine times. This chain links TRBV24-1 with TRBJ1-1; perhaps TRBD1 as D (6 bases). The germline CDR1 and CDR2 sequences are KGHDR and SFDVKD. The germline V and J ends were trimmed by 4 bases and 7 bases, with 18 bases remaining between them. The CDR3 has 15 residues. The CDR3 region has the DNA TGTGCCACCAGTGACCCGATAAGGGGGAACGATGAAGCTTTCTTT. Amino acid sequence: CATSDPIRGNDEAFF.

This clonotype was seen repeatedly, ten times or more. V is TRBV7-3 and J is TRBJ2-3; 9 nucleotides agree with TRBD2. Germline CDR1 SGHTA, CDR2 FQGTGA. V gave up 5 bases and J gave up 2 bases; unmatched junction bases: 8. This CDR3 has 16 amino acids. CDR3 nucleotides: TGTGCCAGCAGCGGCTTACTAGCGGGTCTCACAGATACGCAGTATTTT. Its translation is CASSGLLAGLTDTQYF.